The 29 T cell receptor beta chains below were found in one sample sequenced in a study of identical twins. MiXCR, run by TCRdb on the 5' RACE reads, gives a single entry per CDR3 protein. Of 1.5 million to 2 million distinct CDR3 sequences in the sample, more than 30% were seen once. Sequenced material: cord blood. The receptor source for this set is a newborn girl in good health.

This chain links TRBV20-1 with TRBJ2-1, with 10 bases fitting TRBD2. CDR3 length equals 12 residues. V lost 3 bases to trimming and J lost 13 bases; unmatched junction nucleotides: 6. CDR1 DFQATT and CDR2 SNEGSKA come from the germline V gene (reference sequence). The DNA for the CDR3 is TGCAGTGCTAGTACTAGCGGGGAGACCCAGTTCTTC. Translation: CSASTSGETQFF.

This clonotype has only a few counts. V gene TRBV27 combines with J gene TRBJ1-2; D possibly corresponds to TRBD1 (5 bases). The CDR3 totals 16 residues. V lost 0 bases, J lost 2 bases, and 13 bases lay in between. Germline CDR1 is MNHEY and CDR2 is SMNVEV (reference sequence). The CDR3 DNA reads as TGTGCCAGCAGTTTATCCGGGACGGGGTGGAACTATGGCTACACCTTC. Protein sequence: CASSLSGTGWNYGYTF.

This clonotype showed up just a few times. The chain is built from TRBV20-1 and TRBJ2-1, with 14 positions matching TRBD2. Germline V gives CDR1 DFQATT, CDR2 SNEGSKA (reference sequence). The CDR3 consists of 16 residues. The trim removed 3 bases at V and 6 bases at J, leaving 7 bases unmatched. The CDR3 DNA follows: TGCAGTGCTAGTAAAGTGACTAGCGGGAGGGGCAATGAGCAGTTCTTC. Protein sequence: CSASKVTSGRGNEQFF.

V is TRBV30 and J is TRBJ1-2, with 8 bases that match TRBD1. The CDR3 sequence is 12 residues long. Germline trimming cut 3 bases from V and 7 bases from J; bases unmatched to any gene: 4. Germline CDR1 GTSNPN, CDR2 SVGIG (reference sequence). The CDR3, as DNA: TGTGCCTGGAGCCAGGGGGCTTTTGGCTACACCTTC. It translates to CAWSQGAFGYTF.

The chain employs TRBV15 and TRBJ2-1; 8 bases line up with TRBD1. Germline CDR1 LNHNV, CDR2 YYDKDF (reference sequence). The CDR3 covers 16 residues. V lost 4 bases and J lost 3; bases outside the gene matches: 8. The CDR3 loop reads CATSKIRDRHYNEQFF. The DNA for the CDR3 is TGTGCCACCAGCAAGATTCGGGACAGGCACTACAATGAGCAGTTCTTC.

This sequence joins TRBV6-1 and TRBJ2-4; D uncertain. CDR3 length: 14 residues. CDR1 and CDR2 (germline): MNHNS, SASEGT. The V gene lost 7 bases and the J gene lost 4 bases, with 14 bases spanning the gap. CDR3 bases: TGTGCCAGCACCCCCAGTGGGCGAAAAAACATTCAGTACTTC. Its translation: CASTPSGRKNIQYF.

This sequence joins TRBV2 and TRBJ2-3, with a tentative D call TRBD2 (6 bases). The CDR3 covers 14 residues. Trimming removed 5 bases at V and 4 bases at J, with 13 bases between. The germline V gene encodes CDR1 SNHLY and CDR2 FYNNEI. Here the CDR3 DNA reads TGTGCCAGCAGTCGGGAGCTTAGCGCAGATACGCAGTATTTT. Its translation is CASSRELSADTQYF. The full variable domain, with the rest looked up from reference TRBV2 and TRBJ2-3, is EPEVTQTPSHQVTQMGQEVILRCVPISNHLYFYWYRQILGQKVEFLVSFYNNEISEKSEIFDDQFSVERPDGSNFTLKIRSTKLEDSAMYFCASSRELSADTQYFGPGTRLTVL.

This clonotype came up once. The genes are TRBV20-1 and TRBJ1-4, with 8 bases aligning to TRBD1. The trim removed 6 bases at V and 7 bases at J, leaving 13 bases unmatched. The germline V gene encodes CDR1 DFQATT and CDR2 SNEGSKA (reference sequence). The CDR3 has 15 residues. In DNA, the CDR3 is TGCAGTGCCGAACCTCAAACAGGGGGTCGTGAAAAACTGTTTTTT. This gives the protein CSAEPQTGGREKLFF.

On this clonotype: Mismatch with germline at one junction end may stem from a read error. The DNA for the CDR3 is TGTGTCAGCAGCCAAGTATTAAGTGGATCCACCGGGGAGCTGTTTTTT. Amino acids: CVSSQVLSGSTGELFF. The chain has TRBV3-1 and TRBJ2-2, with D hard to call. The CDR3 is made up of 16 amino acids. Germline V CDR1 and CDR2: LGHDT, YNNKEL (reference sequence).

This clonotype was detected only a few times. The chain employs TRBV20-1 and TRBJ2-5; unclear D gene. The tail of the sequence fits TRBJ2-4 better, so the J call may be wrong. CDR1 and CDR2 from the germline V gene are DFQATT and SNEGSKA (reference sequence). The CDR3 extends over 10 amino acids. The CDR3 DNA is TGCAGTGCTCCTCGGGACATTCAGTACTTC. The encoded protein is CSAPRDIQYF.

This clonotype occurred a few times. This chain links TRBV3-1 with TRBJ2-5; 8 nucleotides agree with TRBD1. Germline assignment: CDR1 LGHDT and CDR2 YNNKEL (reference sequence). This CDR3 contains 15 residues. V lost 1 base, J lost 4 bases, and 5 bases stayed unmatched. CDR3 DNA sequence: TGTGCCAGCAGCCAAGTCGCAGGGGGCGTAGAGACCCAGTACTTC. This sequence encodes CASSQVAGGVETQYF.

J is TRBJ2-3 and V is TRBV12-3 or TRBV12-4, with D perhaps assigned TRBD1 or TRBD2 (5 bases each). V gave up 6 bases and J gave up 0 bases, with 13 bases separating them. CDR3 size: 15 residues. The CDR3 loop is CASRPSRDSTDTQYF. The CDR3 DNA reads TGTGCCAGCAGACCCTCCCGGGACAGCACAGATACGCAGTATTTT.

This clonotype turned up a few times. The chain couples TRBV20-1 to TRBJ2-5, with D perhaps matching TRBD1 (6 bases). The CDR3 extends over 13 amino acids. Between the trimmed V and J ends, which lost 5 bases and 2 bases, there was a span of 12 bases. The germline CDR1 and CDR2 sequences are DFQATT and SNEGSKA (reference sequence). This CDR3 is CSALDSRQETQYF. CDR3 bases: TGCAGTGCTCTGGACAGTCGTCAAGAGACCCAGTACTTC.

This clonotype was counted a few times. This chain connects TRBV12-3 or TRBV12-4 to TRBJ2-7; 13 bases line up with TRBD2. Trimming cost V 5 bases and J 7 bases; bases outside gene matches: 8. CDR3 length equals 15 residues. CDR3 in amino acids: CASSAGTSGVHEQYF. For the CDR3, the DNA is TGTGCCAGCAGTGCCGGGACTAGCGGGGTCCATGAGCAGTACTTC.

V gene TRBV20-1 combines with J gene TRBJ2-3, with 13 bases matching TRBD2. J was trimmed by 7 bases and V by 3 bases; bases with no gene match: 7. The CDR3 runs 15 residues. Germline-derived CDR1 and CDR2 are DFQATT and SNEGSKA (reference sequence). The CDR3 loop is CSASTSGGALNTQYF. The CDR3, as DNA: TGCAGTGCTAGTACTAGCGGGGGGGCCTTAAATACGCAGTATTTT.

This clonotype was recorded a few times. The V gene is TRBV20-1, the J gene TRBJ2-1, with D possibly TRBD2 on 5 matching bases. Trimming took 7 bases from V and 3 from J, leaving 16 bases between them. This CDR3 comprises 14 residues. Germline V gene lookup returns CDR1 DFQATT and CDR2 SNEGSKA (reference sequence). The CDR3 sequence: CSGSSGSYYNEQFF. Here the CDR3 DNA reads TGCAGTGGATCGAGCGGCTCCTACTACAATGAGCAGTTCTTC.

This clonotype has a count of ten or more. The chain is built from TRBV7-2 and TRBJ1-4; D uncertain. The CDR3 consists of 12 residues. CDR1 and CDR2 from the germline V gene are SGHTA and FQGNSA. V lost 6 bases and J lost 1, with 3 bases in between. The CDR3 loop reads CASSQTNEKLFF. CDR3 bases: TGTGCCAGCAGTCAAACTAATGAAAAACTGTTTTTT.

The chain joins TRBV5-4 to TRBJ2-1, with 7 bases aligning to TRBD1. This CDR3 has 15 residues. The trim removed 4 bases at V and 3 bases at J, leaving 7 bases unmatched. CDR1 is SGHNT, CDR2 YYREEE, per germline (reference sequence). The chain's CDR3 is CASSPKGQNYNEQFF. CDR3 coding DNA: TGTGCCAGCAGCCCCAAGGGACAGAACTACAATGAGCAGTTCTTC.

The rearrangement uses TRBV12-5 and TRBJ2-5; TRBD2 aligns across 13 bases. This CDR3 is 16 amino acids long. CDR1 LGHNT and CDR2 FRNRAP come from the germline V gene. The junction had 10 bases not matched to a gene; V was cut back by 1 base and J by 11 bases. CDR3 in DNA: TGTGCTAGTGGTTTGGGGACTAGCGGGAGTAATCTTGAGCAGTACTTC. It encodes CASGLGTSGSNLEQYF.

This clonotype was found a few times. The chain carries TRBV20-1 and TRBJ2-3, with 8 nucleotides matching TRBD2. CDR1 and CDR2 from the germline V gene are DFQATT and SNEGSKA (reference sequence). The CDR3 loop spans 13 amino acids. The J segment lost 3 bases and the V segment lost 3 bases, leaving 2 bases of the junction unmatched. CDR3 in amino acids: CSARRLATDTQYF. CDR3 nucleotides: TGCAGTGCTAGGAGACTAGCGACAGATACGCAGTATTTT.

The chain links TRBV6-1 to TRBJ2-7; TRBD1 is a possible D gene (6 bases). V shed 0 bases and J shed 1 base, with 10 bases lying between them. The CDR3 extends over 15 amino acids. The V gene's germline CDR1 is MNHNS and CDR2 SASEGT. The CDR3 is CASSEAPGQSYEQYF. DNA for the CDR3: TGTGCCAGCAGTGAAGCCCCCGGACAGTCCTACGAGCAGTACTTC.

A remark on this clonotype: Given a far larger clone just one base away, this is likely a sequencing read error. This chain joins TRBV11-2 and TRBJ2-1; D is unclear. CDR1 and CDR2 from the germline V gene are SGHAT and FQNNGV. The CDR3 runs 13 residues. V was pared by 1 base and J by 13 bases, with 14 bases between. The CDR3 DNA follows: TGTGCCAGCAGCTTAGGACTCAGAGAGACCCAGTTCTTC. Its translation: CASSLGLRETQFF.

This clonotype was picked up a small number of times. V is TRBV4-1 and J is TRBJ2-1, with D hard to call. The CDR3 covers 15 residues. The germline CDR1 and CDR2 sequences are MGHRA and YSYEKL. With 5 bases removed from V and 2 bases from J, the gap between germline ends came to 13 bases. The CDR3 DNA follows: TGCGCCAGCAGCAGCCTCGGGCACCCCTACAATGAGCAGTTCTTC. It is translated as CASSSLGHPYNEQFF.

This clonotype was recorded a few times. The gene calls are TRBV10-3 and TRBJ1-1; no firm D call. Between the trimmed V and J ends, which lost 4 bases and 5 bases, there was a span of 14 bases. The CDR3 is 14 residues long. Germline V CDR1 and CDR2: ENHRY, SYGVKD. This CDR3 reads CAISAYLTGTEAFF. The CDR3 DNA follows: TGTGCCATCAGTGCCTACCTGACGGGGACTGAAGCTTTCTTT.

This chain links TRBV28 with TRBJ2-1, with TRBD2 identical over 7 bases. Unmatched junction bases numbered 15, after V lost 6 bases and J lost 7 bases. Germline V CDR1 and CDR2: MDHEN, SYDVKM. The CDR3 consists of 16 residues. This CDR3 reads CASRGDGGTISNEQFF. DNA for the CDR3: TGTGCCAGCAGGGGGGACGGGGGGACGATCTCGAATGAGCAGTTCTTC.

The rearrangement links TRBV4-1 to TRBJ2-3; TRBD1 is a possible D gene (5 bases). The germline CDR1 and CDR2 sequences are MGHRA and YSYEKL. Trimming shortened V by 5 bases and J by 4 bases, and 16 bases separated the two germline ends. This CDR3 is built from 15 residues. As DNA, the CDR3 is TGCGCCAGCAGCATTACGGACACGAAGGCAGATACGCAGTATTTT. This gives the protein CASSITDTKADTQYF.

The V call is TRBV12-3 or TRBV12-4, the J call TRBJ1-4, with 9 bases that match TRBD1. CDR3 size: 16 residues. J was trimmed by 3 bases and V by 9 bases; bases with no gene match: 11. For the CDR3, the DNA is TGTGCCAGAATTAGAGACAGGGGGGACGCTAATGAAAAACTGTTTTTT. Translated, it gives CARIRDRGDANEKLFF.

Turning to this clonotype: This could be a read error, since a much larger clone is one nucleotide away. The chain combines TRBV29-1 with TRBJ2-3, with D unclear. Germline CDR1 is SQVTM and CDR2 is ANQGSEA. V shed 4 bases and J shed 2 bases, with 10 bases lying between them. The CDR3 consists of 13 residues. In nucleotides, the CDR3 is TGCAGCGTTGGGCTCCACTACACAGATACGCAGTATTTT. This encodes CSVGLHYTDTQYF.

A word on this clonotype: A clone one base away is much larger, so this may be a read error. V gene TRBV5-1 combines with J gene TRBJ2-1, with 12 bases lining up with TRBD2. TRBJ2-7 matches the DNA end more closely, so the J call is doubtful. The CDR3 totals 15 residues. Germline loops: CDR1 SGHRS, CDR2 YFSETQ. CDR3 nucleotides: TGCGCCAGCAGCTGGACTAGCGGGAACTACAATGAGCAGTACTTC. This codes for CASSWTSGNYNEQYF.